Listed below are T cell receptor beta chains from one sample, sequenced in a study of blood T cell repertoires in COVID-19. The repertoire was sequenced with immunoSEQ multiplex PCR; TCRdb's copy has only in-frame clones and lacks some. The data contain over 250,000 clones, 70% to 90% of them singletons. The material sequenced was peripheral blood. Receptor source: a woman between 50 and 59 years old with COVID-19, enrolled during active disease. The CDR3 runs from the conserved cysteine through the conserved F or W. D genes are given only for firm matches. Rows may omit the clone size; those that give it use once, few, many or a size class.

d_gene	abundance	v_gene	j_gene	CDR3nt	CDR3aa
TRBD2	.	TRBV12-3/TRBV12-4	TRBJ2-1	TGTGCCAGCAGTTTCCTAGCGGGAGTACGGCAGTTCTTC	CASSFLAGVRQFF
.	.	TRBV30	TRBJ1-1	TGTGCCTGGAGTATCCTTACAGGGCTGGGCACTGAAGCTTTCTTT	CAWSILTGLGTEAFF
TRBD1	.	TRBV5-1	TRBJ2-2	TGCGCCAGCAGCTTGACAGGGGACACCGGGGAGCTGTTTTTT	CASSLTGDTGELFF
.	.	TRBV5-1	TRBJ1-1	TGCGCCAGCAGCTTGGCCCCCACGGGGGGGAACACTGAAGCTTTCTTT	CASSLAPTGGNTEAFF
TRBD2	once	TRBV13	TRBJ2-7	TGTGCCAGCAGATCCACCGCGGGAGTTCGGGACTACGAGCAGTACTTC	CASRSTAGVRDYEQYF
.	.	TRBV7-9	TRBJ2-4	TGTGCCAGCAGCTTAGCGGCCAGTAAAAACATTCAGTACTTC	CASSLAASKNIQYF
TRBD1	.	TRBV18	TRBJ1-4	TGTGCCAGCTCACTACAGACAGGGCCTAATGAAAAACTGTTTTTT	CASSLQTGPNEKLFF
.	.	TRBV19	TRBJ2-1	TGTGCCAGTAGCCCCGGGAGAGAAACCTACAATGAGCAGTTCTTC	CASSPGRETYNEQFF
TRBD2	.	TRBV5-4	TRBJ2-4	TGTGCCAGCAGCCAAGGACTAGCGGTTTCACTAGCCAAAAACATTCAGTACTTC	CASSQGLAVSLAKNIQYF
.	.	TRBV6-5	TRBJ1-5	TGTGCCAGCAGATCCGGGACAAATAGCAATCAGCCCCAGCATTTT	CASRSGTNSNQPQHF
.	.	TRBV5-5	TRBJ1-2	TGTGCCAGCAGCTTGGGGCGGGGCCAGAGAGGCTACACCTTC	CASSLGRGQRGYTF
.	.	TRBV24-1	TRBJ1-5	TGTGCCACCAGTGATTCCTCAGGGGTTGGGCCCCAGCATTTT	CATSDSSGVGPQHF
.	.	TRBV21-1	TRBJ2-3	TGTGCCAGCAGATCCGGGACTAGCTTAACAGATACGCAGTATTTT	CASRSGTSLTDTQYF
TRBD1	.	TRBV19	TRBJ2-5	TGTGCCAGTAGTACAGGGGGCCTCGACAGCAGGTACCAAGAGACCCAGTACTTC	CASSTGGLDSRYQETQYF
TRBD1	.	TRBV27	TRBJ1-1	TGTGCCAGCAGTTTGGACCGGGACAGGTACCAAGCTTTCTTT	CASSLDRDRYQAFF
.	.	TRBV6-2/TRBV6-3	TRBJ2-7	TGTGCCAGCAGTTCTGGACAGCCCAGTTACGAGCAGTACTTC	CASSSGQPSYEQYF
.	.	TRBV18	TRBJ1-1	TGTGCCAGCTCACCAGGAGTGAACACTGAAGCTTTCTTT	CASSPGVNTEAFF
TRBD2	.	TRBV5-1	TRBJ2-1	TGCGCCAGCAAGGGGACTAGCGGGACCGATGAGCAGTTCTTC	CASKGTSGTDEQFF
.	.	TRBV4-3	TRBJ2-7	TGCGCCAGCAGCCAAGATAGGGACACCGGGGAGCAGTACTTC	CASSQDRDTGEQYF
.	.	TRBV5-6	TRBJ1-5	TGTGCCAGCAGCTTGGCCGGGCAGCCCCAGCATTTT	CASSLAGQPQHF
TRBD2	.	TRBV6-4	TRBJ2-2	TGTGCCAGCAGTTTGTATCCCAGCGGGAGATTCCGCACCGGGGAGCTGTTTTTT	CASSLYPSGRFRTGELFF
TRBD2	.	TRBV9	TRBJ2-1	TGTGCCAGCAGCGTGACTAGCGGGAGAGGGAATGAGCAGTTCTTC	CASSVTSGRGNEQFF
TRBD2	.	TRBV5-1	TRBJ2-7	TGCGCCAGCAGCTTAACGCGCGGGACTAGTAACGAGTACTTC	CASSLTRGTSNEYF
TRBD1	.	TRBV7-2	TRBJ2-7	TGTGCCAGCAGCCCCGGACAGGTTGGCTCCTACGAGCAGTACTTC	CASSPGQVGSYEQYF
.	few	TRBV6-5	TRBJ2-7	TGTGCCAGCACCCAAACTTCCTACGAGCAGTACTTC	CASTQTSYEQYF
.	.	TRBV27	TRBJ2-3	TGTGCCAGCAGCTACAGGGTTTCGAGCACAGATACGCAGTATTTT	CASSYRVSSTDTQYF
TRBD1	few	TRBV6-4	TRBJ1-1	TGTGCCAGCAGGCAAGGGGGCTGGGGAGTGAACACTGAAGCTTTCTTT	CASRQGGWGVNTEAFF
.	.	TRBV9	TRBJ2-7	TGTGCCAGCAGCGCTTCCGGGACACCCTTTGGAGGGCAGTACTTC	CASSASGTPFGGQYF
.	.	TRBV29-1	TRBJ2-3	TGCAGCGGTCGGACAGATACGCAGTATTTT	CSGRTDTQYF
.	.	TRBV6-2/TRBV6-3	TRBJ2-7	TGTGCCAGCAGTTACTCGATTCGGAAGAGAGGCTCCTACGAGCAGTACTTC	CASSYSIRKRGSYEQYF
.	.	TRBV9	TRBJ1-1	TGTGCCAGCAGCGCCACTTCTCGACAACAGGCCCTGACTGAGACTGAAGCTTTCTTT	CASSATSRQQALTETEAFF
TRBD2	.	TRBV3-1/TRBV3-2	TRBJ2-5	TGTGCCAGCAGCCAAGATGGGGCTAGCGGGTACCAAGAGACCCAGTACTTC	CASSQDGASGYQETQYF
.	.	TRBV6-6	TRBJ2-3	TGTGCCAGCAGTACCCCCCAGACAGGCCCAGATACGCAGTATTTT	CASSTPQTGPDTQYF
TRBD1	.	TRBV7-9	TRBJ1-1	TGTGCCAGCAGCTTTAACGCGCGGACAGGAGCCAACACTGAAGCTTTCTTT	CASSFNARTGANTEAFF
.	few	TRBV19	TRBJ1-2	TGTGCCAGTAGTCCGGAGGGGCGGACAACTTCTAACTATGGCTACACCTTC	CASSPEGRTTSNYGYTF
TRBD2	.	TRBV6-2/TRBV6-3	TRBJ2-7	TGTGCCAGCAGTTACTCGGCCTCTTCTAGCGGGGGGGCGGGCGAGCAGTACTTC	CASSYSASSSGGAGEQYF
.	few	TRBV7-9	TRBJ2-2	TGTGCCAGCAGTTTAGGTTGGACAGAGCTAAACACCGGGGAGCTGTTTTTT	CASSLGWTELNTGELFF
TRBD2	.	TRBV24-1	TRBJ2-2	TGTGCCTCGGCAGGCGGGGGCACCGGGGAGCTGTTTTTT	CASAGGGTGELFF
.	.	TRBV10-3	TRBJ1-1	TGTGCCATCAGTGATATACAGGGCTGGGCCACTGAAGCTTTCTTT	CAISDIQGWATEAFF
TRBD1	.	TRBV18	TRBJ1-2	TGTGCCAGCTCACCGGGACAGGGCATAACCTTCTATGGCTACACCTTC	CASSPGQGITFYGYTF
.	.	TRBV30	TRBJ2-6	TGTGCCTGGAGCGGGGGTACTGGGGCCAACGTCCTGACTTTC	CAWSGGTGANVLTF
TRBD1	.	TRBV18	TRBJ2-2	TGTGCCAGCTCACCAAGGACAGGGGGTGTAACCGGGGAGCTGTTTTTT	CASSPRTGGVTGELFF
TRBD2	.	TRBV5-4	TRBJ2-5	TGTGCCAGCAGCTTGGTTTTGACTAGCGGGATGGAGACCCAGTACTTC	CASSLVLTSGMETQYF
.	.	TRBV7-2	TRBJ1-5	TGTGCCAGCAGCTTAAAGGGAGGGCCGGGGAGCAATCAGCCCCAGCATTTT	CASSLKGGPGSNQPQHF
TRBD2	.	TRBV7-2	TRBJ2-7	TGTGCCAGCAGCCGTAATCTAGCGGGAGGAAGATACGAGCAGTACTTC	CASSRNLAGGRYEQYF
.	.	TRBV12-3/TRBV12-4	TRBJ2-5	TGTGCCAGCAGTGCCGGTCCCCTTGAGACCCAGTACTTC	CASSAGPLETQYF
.	.	TRBV7-2	TRBJ1-3	TGTGCCAGCAGCTTTGGGGGGAATTCTGGAAACACCATATATTTT	CASSFGGNSGNTIYF
.	.	TRBV7-9	TRBJ2-7	TGTGCCAGCAGCTTATCGCGCTTGCAGGGGAACCACGAGCAGTACTTC	CASSLSRLQGNHEQYF
TRBD1	once	TRBV7-9	TRBJ1-2	TGTGCCAGCAGCTCCGAATTTTTGAGGCAGGGGGCTGGCTACACCTTC	CASSSEFLRQGAGYTF
TRBD2	once	TRBV11-2	TRBJ2-4	TGTGCCAGCAGCCTATCCGGGACTAGACTATTACTAGCCAAAAACATTCAGTACTTC	CASSLSGTRLLLAKNIQYF
TRBD2	.	TRBV7-2	TRBJ2-7	TGTGCCAGCAGCTTAGATCTAGCGGGAGCGTACGAGCAGTACTTC	CASSLDLAGAYEQYF
.	once	TRBV7-2	TRBJ2-1	TGTGCCAGCAGAAATCCGGGACATCGGTACAATGAGCAGTTCTTC	CASRNPGHRYNEQFF
TRBD1	.	TRBV5-6	TRBJ2-3	TGTGCCAGCAGCTTAGACAGGGTCTCAATAGATACGCAGTATTTT	CASSLDRVSIDTQYF